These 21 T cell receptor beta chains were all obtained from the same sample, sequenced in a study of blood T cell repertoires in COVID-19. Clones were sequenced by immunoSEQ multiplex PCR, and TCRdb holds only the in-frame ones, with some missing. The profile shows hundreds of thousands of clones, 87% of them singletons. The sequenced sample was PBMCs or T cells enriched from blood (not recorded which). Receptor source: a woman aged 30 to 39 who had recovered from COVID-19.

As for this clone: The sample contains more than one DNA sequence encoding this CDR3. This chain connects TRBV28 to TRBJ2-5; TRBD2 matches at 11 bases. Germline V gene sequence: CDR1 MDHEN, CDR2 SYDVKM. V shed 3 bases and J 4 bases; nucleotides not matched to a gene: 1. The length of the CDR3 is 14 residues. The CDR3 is CASSLLAGGETQYF. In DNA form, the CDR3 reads TGTGCCAGCAGTTTGCTAGCGGGAGGAGAGACCCAGTACTTC.

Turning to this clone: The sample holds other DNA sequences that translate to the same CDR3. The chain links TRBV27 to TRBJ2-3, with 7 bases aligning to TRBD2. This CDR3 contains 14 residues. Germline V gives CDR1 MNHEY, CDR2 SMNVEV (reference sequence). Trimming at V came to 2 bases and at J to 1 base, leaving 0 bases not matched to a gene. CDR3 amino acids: CASSLAGGTDTQYF. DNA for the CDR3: TGTGCCAGCAGTTTAGCGGGGGGCACAGATACGCAGTATTTT.

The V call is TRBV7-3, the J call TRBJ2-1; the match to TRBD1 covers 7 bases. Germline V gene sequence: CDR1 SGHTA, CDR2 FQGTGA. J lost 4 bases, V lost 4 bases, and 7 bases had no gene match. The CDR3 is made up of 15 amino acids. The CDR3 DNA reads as TGTGCCAGCAGCTCTTCCCGGGACAGTTACAATGAGCAGTTCTTC. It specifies CASSSSRDSYNEQFF. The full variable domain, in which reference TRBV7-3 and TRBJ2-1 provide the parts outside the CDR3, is GAGVSQTPSNKVTEKGKYVELRCDPISGHTALYWYRQSLGQGPEFLIYFQGTGAADDSGLPNDRFFAVRPEGSVSTLKIQRTERGDSAVYLCASSSSRDSYNEQFFGPGTRLTVL.

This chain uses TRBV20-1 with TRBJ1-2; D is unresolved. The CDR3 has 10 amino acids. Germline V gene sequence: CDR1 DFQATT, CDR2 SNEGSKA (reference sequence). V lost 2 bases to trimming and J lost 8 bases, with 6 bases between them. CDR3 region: CSARREGYTF. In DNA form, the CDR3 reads TGCAGTGCTAGACGCGAGGGCTACACCTTC.

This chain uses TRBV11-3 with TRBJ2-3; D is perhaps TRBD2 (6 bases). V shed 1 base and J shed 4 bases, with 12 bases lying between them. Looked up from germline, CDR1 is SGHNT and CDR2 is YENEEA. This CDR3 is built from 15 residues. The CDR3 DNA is TGTGCCAGCAGCTTAGGGGACGGAGGGTCAGATACGCAGTATTTT. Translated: CASSLGDGGSDTQYF.

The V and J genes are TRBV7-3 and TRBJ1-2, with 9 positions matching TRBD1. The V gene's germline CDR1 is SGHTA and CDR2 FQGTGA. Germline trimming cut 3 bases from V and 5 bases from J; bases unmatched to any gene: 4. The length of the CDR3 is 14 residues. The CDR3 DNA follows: TGTGCCAGCAGCTTGGGGACAGGGCTTTATGGCTACACCTTC. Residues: CASSLGTGLYGYTF.

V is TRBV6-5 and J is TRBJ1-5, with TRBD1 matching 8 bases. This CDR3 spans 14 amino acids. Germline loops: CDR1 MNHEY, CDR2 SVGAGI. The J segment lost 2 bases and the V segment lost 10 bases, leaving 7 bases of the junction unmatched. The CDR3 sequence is CATDQGAGNQPQHF. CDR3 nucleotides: TGTGCCACCGACCAGGGGGCAGGCAATCAGCCCCAGCATTTT.

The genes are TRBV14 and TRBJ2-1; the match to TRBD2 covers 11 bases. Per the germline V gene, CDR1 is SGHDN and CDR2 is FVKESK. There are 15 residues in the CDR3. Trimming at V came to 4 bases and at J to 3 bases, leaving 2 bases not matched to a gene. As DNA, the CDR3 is TGTGCCAGCAGCCCGGGACTAGCGGTCTACAATGAGCAGTTCTTC. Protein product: CASSPGLAVYNEQFF.

CDR3 amino acids: CASSLQGSTDTQYF. The CDR3 nucleotides read TGTGCCAGCAGCTTACAGGGAAGCACAGATACGCAGTATTTT. This chain links TRBV7-9 with TRBJ2-3; a possible D gene is TRBD1 (5 bases). The germline V gene encodes CDR1 SEHNR and CDR2 FQNEAQ (reference sequence). The CDR3 has 14 amino acids. Between the trimmed V and J ends, which lost 2 bases and 0 bases, there was a span of 6 bases.

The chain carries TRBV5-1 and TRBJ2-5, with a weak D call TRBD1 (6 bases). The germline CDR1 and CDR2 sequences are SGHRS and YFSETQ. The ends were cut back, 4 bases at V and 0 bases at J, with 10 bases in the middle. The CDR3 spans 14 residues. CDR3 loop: CASSLTGNQETQYF. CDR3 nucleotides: TGCGCCAGCAGCCTCACAGGGAACCAAGAGACCCAGTACTTC.

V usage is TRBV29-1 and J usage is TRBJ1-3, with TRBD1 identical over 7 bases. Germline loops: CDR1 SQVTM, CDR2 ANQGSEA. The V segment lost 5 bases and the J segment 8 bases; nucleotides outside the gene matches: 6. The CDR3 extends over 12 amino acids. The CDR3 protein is CSVRQGSDTIYF. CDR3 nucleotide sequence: TGCAGCGTTCGACAGGGATCAGACACCATATATTTT.

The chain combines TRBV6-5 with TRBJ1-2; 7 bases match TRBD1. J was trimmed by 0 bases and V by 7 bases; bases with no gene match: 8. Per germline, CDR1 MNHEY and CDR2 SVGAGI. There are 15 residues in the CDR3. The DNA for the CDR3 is TGTGCCAGCATGACTGGGACAGCCTCTAACTATGGCTACACCTTC. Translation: CASMTGTASNYGYTF.

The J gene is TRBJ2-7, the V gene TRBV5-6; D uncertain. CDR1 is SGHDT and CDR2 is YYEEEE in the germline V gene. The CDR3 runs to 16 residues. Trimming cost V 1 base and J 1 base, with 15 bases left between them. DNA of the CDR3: TGTGCCAGCAGCTTGACGGGTCCTCTACTATCCTACGAGCAGTACTTC. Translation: CASSLTGPLLSYEQYF.

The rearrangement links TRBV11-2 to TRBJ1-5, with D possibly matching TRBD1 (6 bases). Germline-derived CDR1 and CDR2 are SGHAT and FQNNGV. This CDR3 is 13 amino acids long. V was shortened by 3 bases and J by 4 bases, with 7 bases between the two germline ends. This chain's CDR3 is CASSLDSNQPQHF. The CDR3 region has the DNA TGTGCCAGCAGCTTGGACAGTAATCAGCCCCAGCATTTT.

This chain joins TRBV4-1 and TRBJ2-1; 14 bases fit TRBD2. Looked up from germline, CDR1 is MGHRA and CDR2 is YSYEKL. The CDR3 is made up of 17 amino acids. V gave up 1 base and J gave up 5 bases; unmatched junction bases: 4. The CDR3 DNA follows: TGCGCCAGCAGCCAAGGGGGGACTAGCGGGGGCGACAATGAGCAGTTCTTC. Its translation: CASSQGGTSGGDNEQFF.

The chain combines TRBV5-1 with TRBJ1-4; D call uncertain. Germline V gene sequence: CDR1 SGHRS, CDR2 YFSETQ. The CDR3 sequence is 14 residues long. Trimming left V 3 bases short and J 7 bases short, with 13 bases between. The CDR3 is CASSSTSAGEKLFF. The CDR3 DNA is TGCGCCAGCAGCTCCACATCGGCAGGTGAAAAACTGTTTTTT.

The CDR3 here is CASSFRGANEQYF. CDR3 nucleotide sequence: TGTGCCAGCAGTTTTAGGGGCGCAAACGAGCAGTACTTC. This chain connects TRBV28 to TRBJ2-7; the D gene is possibly TRBD1 (5 bases). Trimming shortened V by 3 bases and J by 5 bases, and 11 bases separated the two germline ends. Looked up from germline, CDR1 is MDHEN and CDR2 is SYDVKM. The CDR3 is 13 residues long.

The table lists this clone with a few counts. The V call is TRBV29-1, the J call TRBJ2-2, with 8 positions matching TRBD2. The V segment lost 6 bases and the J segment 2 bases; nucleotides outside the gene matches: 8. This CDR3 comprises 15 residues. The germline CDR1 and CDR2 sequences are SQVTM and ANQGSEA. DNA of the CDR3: TGCAGCGTGGCCGTTAGCGGGATTAACACCGGGGAGCTGTTTTTT. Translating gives CSVAVSGINTGELFF.

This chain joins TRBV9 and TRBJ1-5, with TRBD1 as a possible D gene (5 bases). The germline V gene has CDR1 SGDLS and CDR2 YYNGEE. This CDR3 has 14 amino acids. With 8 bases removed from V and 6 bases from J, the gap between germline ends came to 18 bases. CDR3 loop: CARTTQQGLQPQHF. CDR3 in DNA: TGTGCCAGGACGACACAGCAGGGTCTTCAGCCCCAGCATTTT.

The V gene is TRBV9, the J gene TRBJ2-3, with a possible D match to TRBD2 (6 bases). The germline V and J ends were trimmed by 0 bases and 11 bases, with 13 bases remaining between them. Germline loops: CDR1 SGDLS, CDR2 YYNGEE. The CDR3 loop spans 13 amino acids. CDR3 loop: CASSVEEGSRQYF. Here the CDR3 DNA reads TGTGCCAGCAGCGTAGAGGAGGGGTCCAGGCAGTATTTT.

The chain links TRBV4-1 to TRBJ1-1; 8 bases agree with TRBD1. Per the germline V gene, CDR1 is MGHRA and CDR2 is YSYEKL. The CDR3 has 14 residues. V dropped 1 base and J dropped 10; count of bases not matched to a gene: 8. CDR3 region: CASSQGAGGMGAFF. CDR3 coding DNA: TGCGCCAGCAGCCAAGGGGCAGGGGGCATGGGAGCTTTCTTT.